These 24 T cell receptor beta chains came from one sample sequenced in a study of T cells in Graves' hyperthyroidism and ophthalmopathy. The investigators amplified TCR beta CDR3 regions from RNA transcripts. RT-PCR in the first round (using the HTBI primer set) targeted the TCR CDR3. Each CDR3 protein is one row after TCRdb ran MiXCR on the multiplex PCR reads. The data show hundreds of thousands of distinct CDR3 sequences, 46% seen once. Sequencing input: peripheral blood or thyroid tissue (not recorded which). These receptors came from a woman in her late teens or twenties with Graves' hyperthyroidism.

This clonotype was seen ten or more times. Written as DNA, the CDR3 is TGCAGCGTTGAACTCTCGAGGAATGAAAAACTGTTTTTT. The encoded protein is CSVELSRNEKLFF. This rearrangement joins TRBV29-1 to TRBJ1-4; D call uncertain. V lost 2 bases to trimming and J lost 5 bases, with 9 bases between them. The CDR3 length is 13 residues. Germline V gives CDR1 SQVTM, CDR2 ANQGSEA.

CDR3 loop: CASSLGPSYQPQYF. CDR3 DNA: TGCGCCAGCAGCTTAGGGCCCTCGTATCAGCCCCAGTATTTT. V gene TRBV5-1 combines with J gene TRBJ1-5; the D is unclear. The J call may be faulty, since TRBJ2-3 better matches the DNA end. Germline lookup yields CDR1 SGHRS and CDR2 YFSETQ. The CDR3 covers 14 residues.

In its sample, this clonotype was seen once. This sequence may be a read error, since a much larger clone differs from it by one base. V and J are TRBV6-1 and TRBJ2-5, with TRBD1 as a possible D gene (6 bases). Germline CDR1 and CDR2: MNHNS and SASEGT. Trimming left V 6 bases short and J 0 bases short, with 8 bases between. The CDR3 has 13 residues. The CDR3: CASSWDNQETQYF. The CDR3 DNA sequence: TGTGCCAGCAGCTGGGACAACCAAGAGACCCAGTACTTC.

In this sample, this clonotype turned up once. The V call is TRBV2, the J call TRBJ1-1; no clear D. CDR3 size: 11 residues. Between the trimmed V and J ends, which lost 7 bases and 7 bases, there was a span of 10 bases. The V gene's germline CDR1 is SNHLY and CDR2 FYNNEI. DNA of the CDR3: TGTGCCAGCAACCCTCCCGGTGAAGCTTTCTTT. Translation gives CASNPPGEAFF.

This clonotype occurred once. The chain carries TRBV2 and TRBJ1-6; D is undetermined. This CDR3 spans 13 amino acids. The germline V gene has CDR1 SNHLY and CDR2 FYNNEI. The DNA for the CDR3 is TGTTCCCAGTGGAGTTCCTATAATTCACCCCTCCACTTT. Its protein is CSQWSSYNSPLHF.

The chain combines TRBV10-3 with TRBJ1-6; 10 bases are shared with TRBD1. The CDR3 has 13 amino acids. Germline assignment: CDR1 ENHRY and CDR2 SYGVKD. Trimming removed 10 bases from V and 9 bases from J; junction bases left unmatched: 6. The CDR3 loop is CASPGQGGSPLHF. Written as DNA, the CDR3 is TGTGCCAGCCCCGGACAGGGGGGTTCACCCCTCCACTTT.

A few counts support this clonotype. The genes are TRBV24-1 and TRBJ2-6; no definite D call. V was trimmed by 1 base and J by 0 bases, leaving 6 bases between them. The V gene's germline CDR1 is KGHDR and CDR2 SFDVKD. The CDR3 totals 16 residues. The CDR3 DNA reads TGTGCCACCAGTGATTTCCCAGTCTCTGGGGCCAACGTCCTGACTTTC. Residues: CATSDFPVSGANVLTF.

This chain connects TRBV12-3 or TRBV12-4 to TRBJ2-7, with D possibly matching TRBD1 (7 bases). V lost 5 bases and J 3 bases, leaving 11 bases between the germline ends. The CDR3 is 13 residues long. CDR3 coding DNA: TGTGCCAGCAGTGGGGGGACAGTCTACGAGCAGTACTTC. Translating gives CASSGGTVYEQYF.

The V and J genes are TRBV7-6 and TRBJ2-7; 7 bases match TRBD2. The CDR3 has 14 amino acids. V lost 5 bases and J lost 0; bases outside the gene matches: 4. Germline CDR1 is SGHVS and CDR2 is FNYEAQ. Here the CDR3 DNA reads TGTGCCAGCAGCACAACTAGCGACTCCTACGAGCAGTACTTC. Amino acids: CASSTTSDSYEQYF.

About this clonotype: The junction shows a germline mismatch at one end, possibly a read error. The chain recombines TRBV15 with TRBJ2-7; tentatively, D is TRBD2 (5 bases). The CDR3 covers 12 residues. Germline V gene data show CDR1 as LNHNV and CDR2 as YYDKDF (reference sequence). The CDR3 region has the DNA TGTGCCCCCAGCGGACCCTACCACGAGCAGTACTTC. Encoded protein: CAPSGPYHEQYF.

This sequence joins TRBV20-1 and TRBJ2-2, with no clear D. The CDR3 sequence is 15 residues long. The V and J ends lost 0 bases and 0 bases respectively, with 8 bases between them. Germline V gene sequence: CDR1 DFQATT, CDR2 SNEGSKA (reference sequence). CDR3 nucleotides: TGCAGTGCTAGAGAACCGAAAACGAACACCGGGGAGCTGTTTTTT. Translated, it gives CSAREPKTNTGELFF.

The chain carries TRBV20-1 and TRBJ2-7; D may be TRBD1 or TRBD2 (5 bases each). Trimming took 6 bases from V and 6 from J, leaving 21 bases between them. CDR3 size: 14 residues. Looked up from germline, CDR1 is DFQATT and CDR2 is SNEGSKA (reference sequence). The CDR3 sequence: CSARTGTPGFEQYF. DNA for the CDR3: TGCAGTGCCCGTACCGGGACGCCAGGATTCGAGCAGTACTTC.

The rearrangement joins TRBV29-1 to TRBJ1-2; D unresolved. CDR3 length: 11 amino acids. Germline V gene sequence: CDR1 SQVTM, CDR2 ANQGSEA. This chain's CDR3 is CRADEDYGYTF. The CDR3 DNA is TGCAGAGCTGACGAGGACTATGGCTACACCTTC.

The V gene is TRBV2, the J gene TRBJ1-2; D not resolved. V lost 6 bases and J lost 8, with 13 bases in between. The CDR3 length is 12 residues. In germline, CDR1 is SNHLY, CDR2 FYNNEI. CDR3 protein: CASSLGSRGYTF. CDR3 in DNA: TGTGCCAGCAGCCTGGGGTCGCGCGGCTACACCTTC.

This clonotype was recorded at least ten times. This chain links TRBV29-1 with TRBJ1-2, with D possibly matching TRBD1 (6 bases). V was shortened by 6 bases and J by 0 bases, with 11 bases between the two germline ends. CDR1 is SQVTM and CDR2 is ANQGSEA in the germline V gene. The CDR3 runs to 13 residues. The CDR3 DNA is TGCAGCGTGGAGAACAGGGCTAACTATGGCTACACCTTC. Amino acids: CSVENRANYGYTF.

The CDR3: CSAPRAVSGPYNSPLHF. The CDR3 nucleotides read TGCAGTGCCCCGAGGGCAGTATCGGGCCCCTATAATTCACCCCTCCACTTT. The V and J genes are TRBV20-1 and TRBJ1-6, with D uncertain. Between the trimmed V and J ends, which lost 6 bases and 2 bases, there was a span of 20 bases. Germline CDR1 reads DFQATT; CDR2 reads SNEGSKA (reference sequence). The CDR3 consists of 17 residues.

CDR3 sequence reads: CASSLTGGVEAFF. In nucleotides, the CDR3 is TGTGCCAGCAGCTTGACAGGCGGTGTTGAAGCTTTCTTT. The chain combines TRBV5-6 with TRBJ1-1, with TRBD1 as a possible D gene (5 bases). CDR3 size: 13 residues. Germline V gene sequence: CDR1 SGHDT, CDR2 YYEEEE. The V and J ends lost 1 base and 7 bases respectively, with 11 bases between them.

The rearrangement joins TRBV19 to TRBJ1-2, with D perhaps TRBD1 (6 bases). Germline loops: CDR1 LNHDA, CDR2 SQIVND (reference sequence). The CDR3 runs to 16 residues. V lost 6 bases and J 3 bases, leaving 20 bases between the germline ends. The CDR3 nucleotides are TGTGCCAGTAGGACGGGGACGGGGGCCAGGGACTATGGCTACACCTTC. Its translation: CASRTGTGARDYGYTF.

In nucleotides, the CDR3 is TGTGCCAGCAGGGACCCTAGCGGGAGAAGCTCCTACGAGCAGTACTTC. This encodes CASRDPSGRSSYEQYF. The J gene is TRBJ2-7, the V gene TRBV2; 10 nucleotides match TRBD2. Losses at the gene ends were 6 bases for V and 0 bases for J; bases not matched to a gene: 8. The CDR3 has 16 amino acids. Germline V CDR1 and CDR2: SNHLY, FYNNEI. The full variable domain, its missing parts supplied by reference TRBV2 and TRBJ2-7, is EPEVTQTPSHQVTQMGQEVILRCVPISNHLYFYWYRQILGQKVEFLVSFYNNEISEKSEIFDDQFSVERPDGSNFTLKIRSTKLEDSAMYFCASRDPSGRSSYEQYFGPGTRLTVT.

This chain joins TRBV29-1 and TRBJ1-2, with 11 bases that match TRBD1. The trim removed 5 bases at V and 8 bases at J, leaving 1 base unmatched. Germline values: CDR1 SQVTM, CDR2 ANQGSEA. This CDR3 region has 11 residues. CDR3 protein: CSVWTGGGYTF. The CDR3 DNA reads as TGCAGCGTTTGGACAGGGGGCGGCTACACCTTC.

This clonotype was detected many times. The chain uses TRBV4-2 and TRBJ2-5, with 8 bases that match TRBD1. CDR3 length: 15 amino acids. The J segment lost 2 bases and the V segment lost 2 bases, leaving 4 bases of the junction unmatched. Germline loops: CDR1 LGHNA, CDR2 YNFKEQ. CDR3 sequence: CASSQQRQGQETQYF. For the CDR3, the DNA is TGTGCCAGCAGCCAACAACGACAGGGGCAAGAGACCCAGTACTTC.

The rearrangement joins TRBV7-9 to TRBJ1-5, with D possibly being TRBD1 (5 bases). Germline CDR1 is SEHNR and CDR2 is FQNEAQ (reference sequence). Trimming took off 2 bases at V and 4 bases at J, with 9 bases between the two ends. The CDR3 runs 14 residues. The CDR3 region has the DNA TGTGCCAGCAGCTTAAATGCAGGGAATCAGCCCCAGCATTTT. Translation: CASSLNAGNQPQHF.

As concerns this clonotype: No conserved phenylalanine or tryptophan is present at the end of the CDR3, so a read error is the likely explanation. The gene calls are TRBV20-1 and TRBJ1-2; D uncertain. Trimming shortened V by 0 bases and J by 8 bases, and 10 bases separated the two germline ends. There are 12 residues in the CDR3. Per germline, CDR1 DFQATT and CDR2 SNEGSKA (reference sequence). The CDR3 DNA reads TGCAGTGCTAGAGATGAGGAAGTGGGCTACACCCTC. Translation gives CSARDEEVGYTL.

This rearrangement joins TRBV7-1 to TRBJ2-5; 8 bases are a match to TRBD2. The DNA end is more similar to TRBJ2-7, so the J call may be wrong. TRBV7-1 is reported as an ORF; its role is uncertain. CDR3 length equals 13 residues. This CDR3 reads CASSSRGGNEQYF. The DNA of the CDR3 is TGTGCCAGCAGCTCTCGGGGGGGAAACGAGCAGTACTTC.